Listed below are T cell receptor beta chains from one sample, sequenced in a study of T cell responses to AZD1222 COVID-19 vaccine. Measured with immunoSEQ multiplex PCR; TCRdb has only the in-frame clones, and not every one. The table lists more than 100,000 clones, less than 95% of them singletons. The sequences come from peripheral blood, collected on day 0 of AZD1222 vaccination. These receptors were obtained from an adult in good health. CDR3s include the opening cysteine and the closing phenylalanine or tryptophan. A D gene is named only where the DNA matches it firmly. Only some rows state a clone size, as once, few, many or a class for expanded clones.

J | V | D | size | DNA | CDR3
TRBJ2-1 | TRBV5-4 | TRBD1 | . | TGTGCCAGCAGCAGGGGACAGGACGGCTACAATGAGCAGTTCTTC | CASSRGQDGYNEQFF
TRBJ2-1 | TRBV30 | TRBD1 | . | TGTGCCTGGAGTGAGGACAGGGCCTACAATGAGCAGTTCTTC | CAWSEDRAYNEQFF
TRBJ1-1 | TRBV5-1 | . | . | TGCGCCAGCAGGAGGGAAGGACAGAACACTGAAGCTTTCTTT | CASRREGQNTEAFF
TRBJ2-1 | TRBV19 | . | . | TGTGCCAGTAGTATCTCGCGGGGGCCTTACAATGAGCAGTTCTTC | CASSISRGPYNEQFF
TRBJ1-3 | TRBV7-3 | . | . | TGTGCCAGCAGCAATCGTGGGCTAGAGCGAAACACCATATATTTT | CASSNRGLERNTIYF
TRBJ2-2 | TRBV5-1 | . | . | TGCGCCAGCAGCTTTGGAGCTGACACCGGGGAGCTGTTTTTT | CASSFGADTGELFF
TRBJ2-5 | TRBV19 | . | . | TGTGCCAGTAGTATAGGGGGCAGTGCCCTTGTGACCCAGTACTTC | CASSIGGSALVTQYF
TRBJ2-7 | TRBV6-6 | . | . | TGTGCCAGCAGTTATTCCAGATACGAGCAGTACTTC | CASSYSRYEQYF
TRBJ1-3 | TRBV5-4 | . | . | TGTGCCAGCAGCAACCAACTACAGGGAGGCGGTGGAAACACCATATATTTT | CASSNQLQGGGGNTIYF
TRBJ2-1 | TRBV9 | . | . | TGTGCCAGCAGCCCTTCCCCGGGCCTAGCCTCAGTTGAGCAGTTCTTC | CASSPSPGLASVEQFF
TRBJ1-6 | TRBV19 | . | . | TGTGCCAGTAGTATACAGGGGTTCAATTCACCCCTCCACTTT | CASSIQGFNSPLHF
TRBJ1-3 | TRBV4-2 | . | . | TGTGCCAGCAGCCCCCGGACTGTGAGCTCTGGAAACACCATATATTTT | CASSPRTVSSGNTIYF
TRBJ1-1 | TRBV2 | . | . | TGTGCCAGCAGTGGGCCCCTGACACAGAACACTGAAGCTTTCTTT | CASSGPLTQNTEAFF
TRBJ2-7 | TRBV5-6 | TRBD2 | once | TGTGCCAGCAGCGCGGGGGTATACGAGCAGTACTTC | CASSAGVYEQYF
TRBJ2-1 | TRBV5-4 | TRBD2 | . | TGTGCCAGCAGCTTGAGGACTAGCGGGGTCTATGAGCAGTTCTTC | CASSLRTSGVYEQFF
TRBJ2-7 | TRBV12-3/TRBV12-4 | . | . | TGTGCCAGCAGTTTAAGGGAATCCTACGAGCAGTACTTC | CASSLRESYEQYF
TRBJ1-5 | TRBV19 | . | . | TGTGCCAGTAGTTGGTCAGGCCACAATCAGCCCCAGCATTTT | CASSWSGHNQPQHF
TRBJ1-4 | TRBV18 | . | . | TGTGCCAGCTCGTACAGGGAGGGGGATGAACTGTTTTTT | CASSYREGDELFF
TRBJ2-1 | TRBV9 | . | once | TGTGCCAGCAGCGTAGCTTCGCGGAATACCTACAATGAGCAGTTCTTC | CASSVASRNTYNEQFF
TRBJ2-7 | TRBV29-1 | . | . | TGCAGCGCCGGAAGGAACAACTACGAGCAGTACTTC | CSAGRNNYEQYF
TRBJ1-6 | TRBV19 | TRBD1 | . | TGTGCCAGTAGCCCGGACAGGGGAAAGGATTCACCCCTCCACTTT | CASSPDRGKDSPLHF
TRBJ1-1 | TRBV19 | TRBD1 | . | TGTGCCAGTAGTATTCGTCGGCTAGCAGGGGGAGTAGGAACTGAAGCTTTCTTT | CASSIRRLAGGVGTEAFF
TRBJ1-4 | TRBV6-1 | . | once | TGTGCCAGCAGTGAATTCGGGGCCCCTGAAAAACTGTTTTTT | CASSEFGAPEKLFF
TRBJ2-1 | TRBV7-9 | TRBD2 | . | TGTGCCAGCAGCTTACTTAGCGGGGCCTACAATGAGCAGTTCTTC | CASSLLSGAYNEQFF
TRBJ1-3 | TRBV7-2 | . | . | TGTGCCAGCAGCTTTCAGGGGAGCTCTGGAAACACCATATATTTT | CASSFQGSSGNTIYF
TRBJ1-1 | TRBV18 | TRBD1 | . | TGTGCCAGCTCACTCACAGGGGGCGGTGTGGCTAACACTGAAGCTTTCTTT | CASSLTGGGVANTEAFF
TRBJ2-2 | TRBV4-1 | . | . | TGCGCCAGCAGCACAGGGACCGGGGAGCTGTTTTTT | CASSTGTGELFF
TRBJ1-1 | TRBV6-5 | . | . | TGTGCCAGCAACCACGGTAGGGAAGCTTTCTTT | CASNHGREAFF
TRBJ1-2 | TRBV4-1 | . | . | TGCGCCAGCAGCCAAGACAGGGGTATCTATGGCTACACCTTC | CASSQDRGIYGYTF
TRBJ2-3 | TRBV18 | TRBD2 | . | TGTGCCAGCTCACCACGGACTAGCGGCAACACAGATACGCAGTATTTT | CASSPRTSGNTDTQYF
TRBJ2-1 | TRBV11-1 | . | . | TGTGCCAGCAGCTGGGGACCGATGAATGAGCAGTTCTTC | CASSWGPMNEQFF